The 19 T cell receptor beta chains presented below share a single source sample, sequenced in a study of breast tumors, draining lymph nodes, adjacent tissues. TCRdb reprocessed the multiplex PCR reads with MiXCR, giving one entry per CDR3 protein. Counted here are about 200,000 distinct CDR3 sequences, 30% to 35% occurring once; the ten biggest clones make up approximately 3.3%. The lymph nodes were axillary draining lymph nodes from breast cancer patients. The sequenced sample consisted of axillary lymph node tissue. The source of these receptors is a female donor with breast cancer. Some clones in this sample may be carry-over from other donors' samples.

This clonotype has ten or more counts. This chain uses TRBV5-1 with TRBJ2-1; 9 positions match TRBD2. Losses at the gene ends were 7 bases for V and 0 bases for J; bases not matched to a gene: 8. The CDR3 has 16 residues. Germline CDR1 is SGHRS and CDR2 is YFSETQ. CDR3 residues: CASGPGLASSYNEQFF. The CDR3 nucleotides read TGCGCCAGCGGACCGGGACTAGCCTCCTCCTACAATGAGCAGTTCTTC.

This clonotype was counted at least ten times. The chain employs TRBV7-9 and TRBJ2-7; D is perhaps TRBD1 (6 bases). Germline loops: CDR1 SEHNR, CDR2 FQNEAQ (reference sequence). There are 15 residues in the CDR3. V gave up 4 bases and J gave up 1 base, with 14 bases separating them. CDR3: CASSSTTDSSYEQYF. In DNA, the CDR3 is TGTGCCAGCAGCTCCACAACGGACAGTTCCTACGAGCAGTACTTC.

Ten or more counts support this clonotype. The V gene is TRBV5-1, the J gene TRBJ2-1; 8 nucleotides match TRBD1. The length of the CDR3 is 15 residues. CDR1 is SGHRS, CDR2 YFSETQ, per germline. The V segment lost 0 bases and the J segment 6 bases; nucleotides outside the gene matches: 5. The CDR3 protein is CASSLVGQGLNEQFF. CDR3 bases: TGCGCCAGCAGCTTGGTAGGACAGGGTCTCAATGAGCAGTTCTTC.

A note on this clonotype: A read error may be the cause here, since a much bigger clone is one base away. The chain joins TRBV6-6 to TRBJ1-3; TRBD1 agrees at 7 bases. Germline V gene data show CDR1 as MNHNY and CDR2 as SVGAGI (reference sequence). This CDR3 has 16 amino acids. The junction had 7 bases not matched to a gene; V was cut back by 5 bases and J by 0 bases. The CDR3, as DNA: TGTGCCAGCAGTCTTACCGGGACAGACTCTGGAAACACCATATATTTT. Encoded protein: CASSLTGTDSGNTIYF.

This chain links TRBV24-1 with TRBJ2-3; TRBD2 matches 8 bases. Germline-derived CDR1 and CDR2 are KGHDR and SFDVKD. The length of the CDR3 is 16 residues. The V gene end was trimmed by 7 bases and the J gene end by 2 bases; junction bases not matched to a gene: 10. DNA for the CDR3: TGTGCCACCAGCGATCGGTTAGCGGGACACACAGATACGCAGTATTTT. Its protein is CATSDRLAGHTDTQYF.

This clonotype was counted at least ten times. The rearrangement uses TRBV4-2 and TRBJ2-7; 8 bases are a match to TRBD1. CDR1 is LGHNA and CDR2 is YNFKEQ in the germline V gene. The CDR3 is 14 amino acids. Trimming cost V 3 bases and J 2 bases; bases outside gene matches: 3. The CDR3 loop is CASSQPRGPYEQYF. Here the CDR3 DNA reads TGTGCCAGCAGCCAGCCCAGGGGGCCCTACGAGCAGTACTTC.

The CDR3 nucleotides are TGTGCCAGCAGCCAAGTCCCAGGGCCCAACTACGAGCAGTACTTC. Its protein product is CASSQVPGPNYEQYF. J is TRBJ2-7 and V is TRBV3-1; D may be TRBD1 (5 bases). Looked up from germline, CDR1 is LGHDT and CDR2 is YNNKEL (reference sequence). V shed 1 base and J shed 3 bases, with 13 bases lying between them. The CDR3 has 15 amino acids.

This clonotype was detected many times. The chain links TRBV20-1 to TRBJ2-3, with D possibly matching TRBD1 (6 bases). CDR1 is DFQATT, CDR2 SNEGSKA, per germline (reference sequence). The V end was cut by 0 bases, the J end by 5 bases, with 15 bases between. The CDR3 sequence is 15 residues long. In DNA, the CDR3 is TGCAGTGCTAGAGAGGGGGCAGGGTGGAAAGATACGCAGTATTTT. This sequence encodes CSAREGAGWKDTQYF.

This clonotype was recorded many times. The J gene is TRBJ1-2, the V gene TRBV5-4; D call uncertain. The length of the CDR3 is 13 residues. The V gene's germline CDR1 is SGHNT and CDR2 YYREEE (reference sequence). V gave up 7 bases and J gave up 7 bases, with 17 bases separating them. CDR3 sequence: CASGHASFAGYTF. CDR3 sequence (DNA): TGTGCCAGCGGCCACGCCTCTTTCGCTGGCTACACCTTC.

This sequence joins TRBV30 and TRBJ2-5, with 8 bases that match TRBD1. The germline CDR1 and CDR2 sequences are GTSNPN and SVGIG (reference sequence). V lost 2 bases and J lost 4; bases outside the gene matches: 6. CDR3 length: 14 amino acids. Here the CDR3 DNA reads TGTGCCTGGAGTTCTTTAGGACAGGGAGAGACCCAGTACTTC. It yields the protein CAWSSLGQGETQYF. Supplemented by reference TRBV30 and TRBJ2-5, the full variable domain reads SQTIHQWPATLVQPVGSPLSLECTVEGTSNPNLYWYRQAAGRGLQLLFYSVGIGQISSEVPQNLSASRPQDRQFILSSKKLLLSDSGFYLCAWSSLGQGETQYFGPGTRLLVL.

This clonotype was found a few times. The chain carries TRBV4-1 and TRBJ1-6, with D hard to call. Per germline, CDR1 MGHRA and CDR2 YSYEKL. The CDR3 extends over 18 amino acids. V was cut by 4 bases and J by 0 bases, with 16 bases left in between. The CDR3 reads CASSLPDWGNSYNSPLHF. The CDR3 nucleotides read TGCGCCAGCAGCCTACCCGATTGGGGAAACTCCTATAATTCACCCCTCCACTTT.

This rearrangement joins TRBV6-6 to TRBJ1-6, with 8 bases identical to TRBD1. With V trimmed by 6 bases and J by 7 bases, 8 bases remained unmatched. CDR3 size: 15 residues. CDR1 and CDR2 (germline): MNHNY, SVGAGI (reference sequence). The CDR3 loop is CASSLMTGANSPLHF. CDR3 coding DNA: TGTGCCAGCAGCCTCATGACAGGGGCCAATTCACCCCTCCACTTT.

This clonotype is a singleton in its sample. The chain has TRBV7-3 and TRBJ2-3; possibly TRBD2 for D (5 bases). V was trimmed by 11 bases and J by 1 base, leaving 13 bases between them. From germline, CDR1 is SGHTA and CDR2 FQGTGA. This CDR3 region has 13 residues. CDR3 coding DNA: TGTGCCGACCTTATGGAGGGCACAGATACGCAGTATTTT. It codes for CADLMEGTDTQYF.

This clonotype was picked up many times. This chain connects TRBV10-3 to TRBJ2-3; 14 nucleotides align to TRBD2. The CDR3 is 16 residues long. In germline, CDR1 is ENHRY, CDR2 SYGVKD. V lost 4 bases, J lost 5 bases, and 5 bases stayed unmatched. The CDR3 sequence is CAISGGTSGSGDTQYF. DNA for the CDR3: TGTGCCATCAGTGGCGGGACTAGCGGGAGTGGAGATACGCAGTATTTT.

This clonotype was counted at least ten times. This rearrangement joins TRBV12-3 or TRBV12-4 to TRBJ1-5; D gene uncertain. The V and J ends lost 3 bases and 4 bases respectively, with 10 bases between them. The length of the CDR3 is 14 residues. The CDR3 DNA reads TGTGCCAGCAGTTTCGGCGCAGGTAATCAGCCCCAGCATTTT. This encodes CASSFGAGNQPQHF.

The rearrangement links TRBV28 to TRBJ2-7; a weak D match, TRBD2 (5 bases). Trimming left V 6 bases short and J 3 bases short, with 15 bases between. The CDR3 is 14 amino acids. The germline CDR1 and CDR2 sequences are MDHEN and SYDVKM. The CDR3 DNA reads TGTGCCAGCAGCGAACAAGGAGGATTCTACGAGCAGTACTTC. Its translation is CASSEQGGFYEQYF.

This clonotype was seen ten or more times. The V and J genes are TRBV4-1 and TRBJ2-5, with 8 bases fitting TRBD2. Germline values: CDR1 MGHRA, CDR2 YSYEKL. The CDR3 extends over 18 amino acids. The trim removed 4 bases at V and 1 base at J, leaving 14 bases unmatched. CDR3 sequence reads: CASSPRREAGVLQETQYF. CDR3 DNA sequence: TGCGCCAGCAGCCCAAGGAGAGAAGCGGGGGTCCTCCAAGAGACCCAGTACTTC.

The V and J genes are TRBV11-3 and TRBJ1-4; no clear D. The CDR3 loop spans 10 amino acids. Germline V gives CDR1 SGHNT, CDR2 YENEEA. V lost 6 bases to trimming and J lost 13 bases, with 9 bases between them. In nucleotides, the CDR3 is TGTGCCAGCAGTATTTCGAGACTGTTTTTT. This translates into CASSISRLFF.

This clonotype appeared many times. A junction boundary mismatches the germline segment, possibly from a read error. This chain uses TRBV6-6 with TRBJ1-2; D may be TRBD1 (5 bases). Germline V gives CDR1 MNHNY, CDR2 SVGAGI (reference sequence). The CDR3 extends over 14 amino acids. DNA for the CDR3: TGTGCCAGCAGTCACTCCGGAGGGGCCCGCGGCTACACCTTC. Amino acids: CASSHSGGARGYTF.